These 4 T cell receptor beta chains share one sample of origin, sequenced in a study of siplizumab effects on memory and regulatory T cells. The protocol was immunoSEQ multiplex PCR, while the TCRdb copy is restricted to in-frame clones and leaves out a portion. The data contain some 100,000 clones, about 96% of them singletons. The source material was naive CD4+ T cells sorted from blood. The receptors originated from a human donor in good health.

The chain joins TRBV7-9 to TRBJ2-1; D is undetermined. The CDR3 extends over 13 amino acids. Trimming cost V 5 bases and J 0 bases, with 5 bases left between them. CDR1 is SEHNR, CDR2 FQNEAQ, per germline (reference sequence). Here the CDR3 reads CASSPFSYNEQFF. DNA of the CDR3: TGTGCCAGCAGCCCCTTCTCCTACAATGAGCAGTTCTTC.

The chain couples TRBV11-2 to TRBJ1-2, with unresolved D. The germline CDR1 and CDR2 sequences are SGHAT and FQNNGV. The CDR3 totals 12 residues. V was clipped by 5 bases and J by 4 bases, with 8 bases between them. CDR3: CASSLGFYGYTF. The CDR3 nucleotides read TGTGCCAGCAGCCTAGGGTTCTATGGCTACACCTTC. The complete variable domain, with remaining parts taken from reference TRBV11-2 and TRBJ1-2, reads EAGVAQSPRYKIIEKRQSVAFWCNPISGHATLYWYQQILGQGPKLLIQFQNNGVVDDSQLPKDRFSAERLKGVDSTLKIQPAKLEDSAVYLCASSLGFYGYTFGSGTRLTVV.

The V and J genes are TRBV5-1 and TRBJ2-5; a possible D gene is TRBD1 (5 bases). The CDR3 contains 13 residues. V was trimmed by 0 bases and J by 4 bases, leaving 7 bases between them. Germline CDR1 and CDR2: SGHRS and YFSETQ. The DNA of the CDR3 is TGCGCCAGCAGCTTGGTAGGGGTAGAGACCCAGTACTTC. Translated, it gives CASSLVGVETQYF.

The chain has TRBV7-9 and TRBJ1-2; D not resolved. V was trimmed by 2 bases and J by 1 base, leaving 11 bases between them. The CDR3 contains 15 residues. Germline V lookup: CDR1 SEHNR, CDR2 FQNEAQ (reference sequence). The CDR3: CASSLLPSLNYGYTF. The CDR3 bases are TGTGCCAGCAGCTTATTACCCAGCCTTAACTATGGCTACACCTTC.